The 2 T cell receptor beta chains listed next were all sequenced from one sample in a study of PD-1 blockade in classical Hodgkin lymphoma. Documented time point: cycle 4 day 1 (C4D1), after 5 to 7 weeks of nivolumab. Brentuximab vedotin exposure varied among the patients, all of whom had relapsed after autologous stem cell transplantation. Data came from immunoSEQ multiplex PCR; TCRdb stores just in-frame clones and leaves some out. Among just under 65,000 clones listed, more than 90% were seen once. Sequenced material: peripheral blood mononuclear cells (PBMCs), taken before the fourth cycle of nivolumab. Every receptor here comes from a human donor with classical Hodgkin lymphoma.

The genes are TRBV5-6 and TRBJ2-7; D is uncertain. This CDR3 region has 12 residues. V lost 6 bases to trimming and J lost 3 bases, with 10 bases between them. Germline assignment: CDR1 SGHDT and CDR2 YYEEEE. CDR3 DNA sequence: TGTGCCAGCAAGGGTAGGTACTACGAGCAGTACTTC. This codes for CASKGRYYEQYF.

This clone was seen just once. This rearrangement joins TRBV4-1 to TRBJ2-7, with 9 bases aligning to TRBD1. V lost 4 bases, J lost 3 bases, and 4 bases stayed unmatched. Germline CDR1 is MGHRA and CDR2 is YSYEKL. This CDR3 is built from 14 residues. The CDR3: CASSLDRGFYEQYF. The CDR3 DNA reads TGCGCCAGCAGCCTTGACAGGGGGTTCTACGAGCAGTACTTC.